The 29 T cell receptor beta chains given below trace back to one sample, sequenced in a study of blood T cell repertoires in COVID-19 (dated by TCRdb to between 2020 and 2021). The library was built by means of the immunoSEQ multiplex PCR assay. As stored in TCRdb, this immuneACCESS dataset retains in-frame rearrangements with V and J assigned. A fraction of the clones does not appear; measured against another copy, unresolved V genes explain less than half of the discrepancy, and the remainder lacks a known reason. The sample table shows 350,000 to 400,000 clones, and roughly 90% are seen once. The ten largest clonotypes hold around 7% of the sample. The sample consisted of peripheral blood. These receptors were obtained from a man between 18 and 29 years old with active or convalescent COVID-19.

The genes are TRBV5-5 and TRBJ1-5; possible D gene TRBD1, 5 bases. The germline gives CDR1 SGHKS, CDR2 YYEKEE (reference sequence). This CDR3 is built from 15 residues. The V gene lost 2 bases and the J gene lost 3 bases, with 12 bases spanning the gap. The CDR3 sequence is CASSFYRGDNQPQHF. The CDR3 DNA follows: TGTGCCAGCAGCTTCTATAGGGGTGACAATCAGCCCCAGCATTTT.

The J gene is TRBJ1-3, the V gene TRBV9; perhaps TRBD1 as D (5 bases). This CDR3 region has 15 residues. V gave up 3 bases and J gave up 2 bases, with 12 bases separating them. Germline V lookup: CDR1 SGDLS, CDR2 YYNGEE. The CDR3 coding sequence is TGTGCCAGCAGCGCCGTTGGGGGGGCTGGAAACACCATATATTTT. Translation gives CASSAVGGAGNTIYF.

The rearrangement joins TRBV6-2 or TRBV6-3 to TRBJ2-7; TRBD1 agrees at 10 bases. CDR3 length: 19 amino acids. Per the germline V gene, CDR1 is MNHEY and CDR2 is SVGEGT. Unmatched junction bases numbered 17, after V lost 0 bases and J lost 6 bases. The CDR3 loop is CASSYSITLLDRGHVEQYF. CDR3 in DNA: TGTGCCAGCAGTTACTCGATAACCCTTCTCGACAGGGGGCACGTCGAGCAGTACTTC.

For the CDR3, the DNA is TGTGCCACCAGTGACCCCGGGACTAGTTATGATGAGCAGTTCTTC. Amino acid sequence: CATSDPGTSYDEQFF. The chain carries TRBV24-1 and TRBJ2-1; 8 bases are a match to TRBD2. J lost 8 bases, V lost 4 bases, and 9 bases had no gene match. This CDR3 comprises 15 residues. Germline V lookup: CDR1 KGHDR, CDR2 SFDVKD.

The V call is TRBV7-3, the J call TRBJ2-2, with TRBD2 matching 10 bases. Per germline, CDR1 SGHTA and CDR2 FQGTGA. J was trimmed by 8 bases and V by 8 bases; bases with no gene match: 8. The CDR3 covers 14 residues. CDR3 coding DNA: TGTGCCAGCGGGCAAGCGGGAGGGTTTGGGGAGCTGTTTTTT. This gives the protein CASGQAGGFGELFF.

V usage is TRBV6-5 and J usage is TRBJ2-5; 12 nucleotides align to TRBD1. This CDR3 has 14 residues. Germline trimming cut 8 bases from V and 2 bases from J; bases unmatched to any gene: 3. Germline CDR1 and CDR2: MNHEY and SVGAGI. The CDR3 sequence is CASRDRGRQETQYF. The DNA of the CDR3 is TGTGCCAGCCGGGACAGGGGGCGACAAGAGACCCAGTACTTC.

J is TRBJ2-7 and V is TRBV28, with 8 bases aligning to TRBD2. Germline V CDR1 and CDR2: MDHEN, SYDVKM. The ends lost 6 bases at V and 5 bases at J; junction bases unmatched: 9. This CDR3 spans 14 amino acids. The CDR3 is CASRPGGGKNEQYF. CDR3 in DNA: TGTGCCAGCAGGCCGGGAGGGGGTAAAAACGAGCAGTACTTC.

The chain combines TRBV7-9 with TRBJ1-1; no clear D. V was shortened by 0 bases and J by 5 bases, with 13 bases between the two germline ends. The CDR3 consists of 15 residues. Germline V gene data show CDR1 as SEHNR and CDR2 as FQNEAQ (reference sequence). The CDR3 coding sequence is TGTGCCAGCAGCTTAGCCCGACGGGAGAATACTGAAGCTTTCTTT. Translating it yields CASSLARRENTEAFF.

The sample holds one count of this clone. In DNA form, the CDR3 reads TGCGCCAGCAGCCTCAACGGGGGGGGACCCCTCCACTTT. Encoded protein: CASSLNGGGPLHF. The chain is built from TRBV4-3 and TRBJ1-6, with TRBD1 as a possible D gene (5 bases). Germline V gene lookup returns CDR1 LGHNA and CDR2 YSLEER. This CDR3 has 13 amino acids. The germline V and J ends were trimmed by 4 bases and 12 bases, with 13 bases remaining between them.

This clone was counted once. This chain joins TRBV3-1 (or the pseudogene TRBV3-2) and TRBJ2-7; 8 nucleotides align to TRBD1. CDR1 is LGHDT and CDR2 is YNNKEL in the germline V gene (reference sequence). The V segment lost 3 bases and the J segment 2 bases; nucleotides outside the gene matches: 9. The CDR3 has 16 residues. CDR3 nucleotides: TGTGCCAGCAGCCACCGAGGGACAGGACCGACCTACGAGCAGTACTTC. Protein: CASSHRGTGPTYEQYF.

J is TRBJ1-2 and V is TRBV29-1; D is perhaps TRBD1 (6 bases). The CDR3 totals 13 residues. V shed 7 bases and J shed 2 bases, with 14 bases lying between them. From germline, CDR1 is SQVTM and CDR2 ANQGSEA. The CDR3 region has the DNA TGCAGCGCCAGACAGGATTTAAACTATGGCTACACCTTC. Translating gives CSARQDLNYGYTF.

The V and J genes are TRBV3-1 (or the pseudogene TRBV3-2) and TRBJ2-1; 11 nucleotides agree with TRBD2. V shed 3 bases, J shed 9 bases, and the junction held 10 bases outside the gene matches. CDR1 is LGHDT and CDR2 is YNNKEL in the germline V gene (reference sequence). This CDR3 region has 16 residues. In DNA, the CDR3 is TGTGCCAGCAGCCACTTAGGACTAGCGGGCCTCGCTGAGCAGTTCTTC. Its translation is CASSHLGLAGLAEQFF.

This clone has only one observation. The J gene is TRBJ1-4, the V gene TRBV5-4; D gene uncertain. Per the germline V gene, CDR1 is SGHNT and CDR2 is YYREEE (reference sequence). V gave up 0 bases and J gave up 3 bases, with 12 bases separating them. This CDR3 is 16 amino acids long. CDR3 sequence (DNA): TGTGCCAGCAGCTTGGGGTCTGGAGGGTCTAATGAAAAACTGTTTTTT. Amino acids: CASSLGSGGSNEKLFF.

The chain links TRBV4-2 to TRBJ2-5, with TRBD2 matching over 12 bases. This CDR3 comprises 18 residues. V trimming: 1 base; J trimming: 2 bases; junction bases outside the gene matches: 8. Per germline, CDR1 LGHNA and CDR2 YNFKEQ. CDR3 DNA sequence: TGTGCCAGCAGCCAAGGAACAAGACTAGCGGGGGTACAAGAGACCCAGTACTTC. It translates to CASSQGTRLAGVQETQYF.

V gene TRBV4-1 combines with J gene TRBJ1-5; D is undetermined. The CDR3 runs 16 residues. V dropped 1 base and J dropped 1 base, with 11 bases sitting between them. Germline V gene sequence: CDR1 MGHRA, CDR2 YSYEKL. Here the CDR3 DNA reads TGCGCCAGCAGCCAAGTTTACGGGAGAAGCAATCAGCCCCAGCATTTT. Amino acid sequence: CASSQVYGRSNQPQHF.

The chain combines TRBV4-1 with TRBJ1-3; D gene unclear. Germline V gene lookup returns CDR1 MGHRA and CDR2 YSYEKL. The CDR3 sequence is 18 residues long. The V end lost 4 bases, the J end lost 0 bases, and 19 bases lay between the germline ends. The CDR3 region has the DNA TGCGCCAGCAGCCGCCCACAGAACACCATCAACTCTGGAAACACCATATATTTT. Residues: CASSRPQNTINSGNTIYF.

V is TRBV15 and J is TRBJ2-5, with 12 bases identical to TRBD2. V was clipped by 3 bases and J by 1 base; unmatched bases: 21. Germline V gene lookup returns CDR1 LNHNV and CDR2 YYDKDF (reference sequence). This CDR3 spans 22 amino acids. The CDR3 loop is CATSSSMLVEASGRAIQETQYF. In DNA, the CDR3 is TGTGCCACCAGCAGCTCGATGTTGGTGGAGGCTAGCGGGAGGGCTATCCAAGAGACCCAGTACTTC.

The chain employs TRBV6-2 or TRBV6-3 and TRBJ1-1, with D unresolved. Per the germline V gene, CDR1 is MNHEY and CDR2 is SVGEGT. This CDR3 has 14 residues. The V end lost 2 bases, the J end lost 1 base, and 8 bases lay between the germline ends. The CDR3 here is CASSYVQKNTEAFF. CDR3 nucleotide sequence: TGTGCCAGCAGTTACGTCCAGAAGAACACTGAAGCTTTCTTT.

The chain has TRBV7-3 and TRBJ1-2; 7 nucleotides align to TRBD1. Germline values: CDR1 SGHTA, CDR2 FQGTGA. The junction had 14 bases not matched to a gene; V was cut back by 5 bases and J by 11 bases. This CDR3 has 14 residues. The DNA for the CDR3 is TGTGCCAGCAGCCCCAATACCGGACAGGCGGGGTACACCTTC. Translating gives CASSPNTGQAGYTF. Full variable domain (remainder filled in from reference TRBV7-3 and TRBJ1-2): GAGVSQTPSNKVTEKGKYVELRCDPISGHTALYWYRQSLGQGPEFLIYFQGTGAADDSGLPNDRFFAVRPEGSVSTLKIQRTERGDSAVYLCASSPNTGQAGYTFGSGTRLTVV.

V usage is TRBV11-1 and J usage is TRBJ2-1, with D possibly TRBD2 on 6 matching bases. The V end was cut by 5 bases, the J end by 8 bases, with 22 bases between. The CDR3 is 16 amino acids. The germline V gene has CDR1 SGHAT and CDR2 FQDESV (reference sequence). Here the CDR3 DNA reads TGTGCCAGCAGCACCCTTGGGGGGAAAAAGGGCGATGAGCAGTTCTTC. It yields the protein CASSTLGGKKGDEQFF.

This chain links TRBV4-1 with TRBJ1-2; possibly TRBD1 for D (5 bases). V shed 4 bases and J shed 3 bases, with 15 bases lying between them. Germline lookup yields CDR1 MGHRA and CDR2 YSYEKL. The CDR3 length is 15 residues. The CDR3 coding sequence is TGCGCCAGCAGCCCCAGCCCAGGGTCCGACTATGGCTACACCTTC. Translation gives CASSPSPGSDYGYTF.

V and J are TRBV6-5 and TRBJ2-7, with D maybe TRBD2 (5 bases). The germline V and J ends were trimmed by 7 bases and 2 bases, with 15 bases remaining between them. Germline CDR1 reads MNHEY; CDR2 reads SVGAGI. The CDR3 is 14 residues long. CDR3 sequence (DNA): TGTGCCAGCACCCCGCTGGGAGCACCCTACGAGCAGTACTTC. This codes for CASTPLGAPYEQYF.

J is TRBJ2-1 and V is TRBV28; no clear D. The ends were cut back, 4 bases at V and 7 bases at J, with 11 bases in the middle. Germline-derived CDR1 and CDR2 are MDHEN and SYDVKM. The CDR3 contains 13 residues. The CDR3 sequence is CASSSTPPNEQFF. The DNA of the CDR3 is TGTGCCAGCAGTTCTACCCCACCGAATGAGCAGTTCTTC.

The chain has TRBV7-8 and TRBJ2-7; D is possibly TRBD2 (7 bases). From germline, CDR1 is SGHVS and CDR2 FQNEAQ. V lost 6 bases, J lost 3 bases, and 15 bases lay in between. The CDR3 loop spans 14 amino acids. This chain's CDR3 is CASSNGGGGYEQYF. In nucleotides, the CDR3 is TGTGCCAGCAGTAATGGGGGGGGCGGCTACGAGCAGTACTTC.

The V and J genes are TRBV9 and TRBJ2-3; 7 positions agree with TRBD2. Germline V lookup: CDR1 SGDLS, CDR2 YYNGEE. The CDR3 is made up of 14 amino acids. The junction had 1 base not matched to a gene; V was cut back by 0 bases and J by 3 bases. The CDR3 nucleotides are TGTGCCAGCAGCGTAGTCGGGGGGACAGATACGCAGTATTTT. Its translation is CASSVVGGTDTQYF. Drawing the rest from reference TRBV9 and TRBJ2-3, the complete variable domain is DSGVTQTPKHLITATGQRVTLRCSPRSGDLSVYWYQQSLDQGLQFLIQYYNGEERAKGNILERFSAQQFPDLHSELNLSSLELGDSALYFCASSVVGGTDTQYFGPGTRLTVL.

The CDR3 region has the DNA TGTGCCAGAAGCTTGTTACAATCCGCAAATTCACCCCTCCACTTT. It yields the protein CARSLLQSANSPLHF. The chain uses TRBV5-3 and TRBJ1-6; D is unresolved. TRBV5-3 is known as an ORF, though its function is uncertain. This CDR3 contains 15 residues. Deletions cut 1 base from V and 7 bases from J, with 12 bases between.

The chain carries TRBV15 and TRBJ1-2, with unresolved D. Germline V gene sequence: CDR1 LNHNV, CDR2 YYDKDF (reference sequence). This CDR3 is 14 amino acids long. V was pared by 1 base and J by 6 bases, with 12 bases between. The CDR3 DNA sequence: TGTGCCACCAGCAGAGCTAGCGGGAGGGATGGCTACACCTTC. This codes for CATSRASGRDGYTF. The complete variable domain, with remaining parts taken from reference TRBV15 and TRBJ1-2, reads DAMVIQNPRYQVTQFGKPVTLSCSQTLNHNVMYWYQQKSSQAPKLLFHYYDKDFNNEADTPDNFQSRRPNTSFCFLDIRSPGLGDTAMYLCATSRASGRDGYTFGSGTRLTVV.

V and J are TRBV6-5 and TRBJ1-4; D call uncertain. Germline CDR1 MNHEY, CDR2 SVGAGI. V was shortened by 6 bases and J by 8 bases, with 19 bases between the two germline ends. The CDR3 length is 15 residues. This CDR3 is CASSLAGWFREKLFF. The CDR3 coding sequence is TGTGCCAGCAGCCTGGCGGGGTGGTTTCGAGAAAAACTGTTTTTT.

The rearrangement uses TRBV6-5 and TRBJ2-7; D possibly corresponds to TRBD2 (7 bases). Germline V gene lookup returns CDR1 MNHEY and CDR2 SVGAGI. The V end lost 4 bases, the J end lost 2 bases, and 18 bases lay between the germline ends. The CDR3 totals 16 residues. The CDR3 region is CASSSTGGGNPYEQYF. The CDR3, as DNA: TGTGCCAGCAGTTCTACCGGCGGGGGCAACCCCTACGAGCAGTACTTC.